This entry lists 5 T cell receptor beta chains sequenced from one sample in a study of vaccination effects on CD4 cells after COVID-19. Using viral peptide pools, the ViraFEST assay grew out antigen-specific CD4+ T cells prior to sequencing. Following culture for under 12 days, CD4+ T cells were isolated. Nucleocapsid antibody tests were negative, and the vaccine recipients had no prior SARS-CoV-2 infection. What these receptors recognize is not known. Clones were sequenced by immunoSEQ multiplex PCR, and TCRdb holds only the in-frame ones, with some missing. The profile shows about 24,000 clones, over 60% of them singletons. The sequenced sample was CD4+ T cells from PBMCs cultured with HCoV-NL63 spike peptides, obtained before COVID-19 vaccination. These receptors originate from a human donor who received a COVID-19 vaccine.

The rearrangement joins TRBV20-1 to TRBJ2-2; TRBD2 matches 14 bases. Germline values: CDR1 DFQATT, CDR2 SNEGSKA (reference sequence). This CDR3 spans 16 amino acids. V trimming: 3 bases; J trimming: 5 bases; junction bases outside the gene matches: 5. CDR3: CSASPGTSGSTGELFF. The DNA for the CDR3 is TGCAGTGCTAGTCCCGGGACTAGCGGGAGTACCGGGGAGCTGTTTTTT.

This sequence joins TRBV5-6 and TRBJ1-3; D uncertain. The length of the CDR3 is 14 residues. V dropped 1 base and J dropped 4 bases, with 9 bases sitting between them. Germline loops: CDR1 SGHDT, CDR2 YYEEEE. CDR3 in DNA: TGTGCCAGCAGCTTGAGGGCTAAGGGAAACACCATATATTTT. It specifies CASSLRAKGNTIYF.

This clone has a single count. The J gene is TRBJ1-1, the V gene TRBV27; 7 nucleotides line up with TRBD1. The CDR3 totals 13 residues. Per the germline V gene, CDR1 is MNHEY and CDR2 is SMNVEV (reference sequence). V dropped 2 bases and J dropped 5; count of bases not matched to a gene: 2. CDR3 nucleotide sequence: TGTGCCAGCAGTTTAATACAGGGGACTGAAGCTTTCTTT. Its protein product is CASSLIQGTEAFF.

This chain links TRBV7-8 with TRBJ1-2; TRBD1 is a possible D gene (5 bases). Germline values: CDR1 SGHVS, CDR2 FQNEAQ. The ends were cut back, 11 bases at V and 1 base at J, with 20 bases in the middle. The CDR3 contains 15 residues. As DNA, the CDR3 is TGTGCCTCAGCTCTGGCAGGGACTATTAACTATGGCTACACCTTC. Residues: CASALAGTINYGYTF.

The CDR3 nucleotides read TGTGCCAGCAGTGCCTTTGGGACTAGCGGGGGGGAGACCCAGTACTTC. Protein sequence: CASSAFGTSGGETQYF. The rearrangement uses TRBV2 and TRBJ2-5; 15 nucleotides line up with TRBD2. The CDR3 loop spans 16 amino acids. After removal of 4 bases from V and 5 bases from J, the junction contained 5 bases not matched to a gene. Per the germline V gene, CDR1 is SNHLY and CDR2 is FYNNEI.